This T cell receptor beta chain was captured by sequencing in a study of blood T cell repertoires in COVID-19. Study context: Samples came from the United States, Italy and Spain, spanning acute and convalescent COVID-19.

The germline V gene has CDR1 ENHRY and CDR2 SYGVKD. Trimming at V came to 6 bases and at J to 6 bases, leaving 10 bases not matched to a gene. CDR3 length equals 15 residues. In the study's own analysis: Reference gene primers were amplified, and this amplification served to estimate nucleated cell counts. The repertoire was sequenced with immunoSEQ multiplex PCR; TCRdb's copy has only in-frame clones and lacks some. V, J and clone size are taken as reported in that table, and D and trimming were inferred from the DNA itself. Of about 230,000 clones in the sample, 87% are singletons; the top ten hold approximately 11%.

The sample consisted of PBMCs or T cells enriched from blood (not recorded which). V gene TRBV10-3 combines with J gene TRBJ2-1; 8 positions agree with TRBD2. The sequence derives from a man in his thirties or forties who had recovered from COVID-19. Here the CDR3 DNA reads TGTGCCATCAGCCCGGGACTAGAGAGTGGCAATGAGCAGTTCTTC. This codes for CAISPGLESGNEQFF.